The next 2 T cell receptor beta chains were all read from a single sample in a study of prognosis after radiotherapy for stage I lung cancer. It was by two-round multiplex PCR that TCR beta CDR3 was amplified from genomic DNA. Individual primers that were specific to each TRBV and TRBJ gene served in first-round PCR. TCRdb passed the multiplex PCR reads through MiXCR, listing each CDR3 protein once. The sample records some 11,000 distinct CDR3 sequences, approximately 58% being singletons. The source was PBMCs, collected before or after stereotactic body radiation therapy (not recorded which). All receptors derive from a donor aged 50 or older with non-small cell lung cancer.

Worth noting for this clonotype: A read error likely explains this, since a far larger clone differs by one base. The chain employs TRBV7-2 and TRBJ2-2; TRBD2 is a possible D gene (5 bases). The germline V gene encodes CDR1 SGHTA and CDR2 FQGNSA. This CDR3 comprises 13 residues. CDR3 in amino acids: CASSSSNTGELLF. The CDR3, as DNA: TGTGCCAGCAGCTCGTCGAACACCGGGGAGCTGCTTTTT. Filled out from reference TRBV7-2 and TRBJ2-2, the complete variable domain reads GAGVSQSPSNKVTEKGKDVELRCDPISGHTALYWYRQSLGQGLEFLIYFQGNSAPDKSGLPSDRFSAERTGGSVSTLTIQRTQQEDSAVYLCASSSSNTGELLFGEGSRLTVL.

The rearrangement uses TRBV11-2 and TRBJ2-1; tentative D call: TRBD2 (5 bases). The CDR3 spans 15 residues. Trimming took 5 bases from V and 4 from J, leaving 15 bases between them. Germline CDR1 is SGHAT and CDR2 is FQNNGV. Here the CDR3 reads CASSGIRGRYNEQFF. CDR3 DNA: TGTGCCAGCAGCGGAATTCGAGGGCGGTACAATGAGCAGTTCTTC.